Listed below are T cell receptor beta chains from one sample, sequenced in a study of human T cells and chemical hapten exposure. TCRdb analysed the RACE reads with MiXCR anew, one entry per CDR3 protein. This sample has approximately 82,000 distinct CDR3 sequences, with 6.5% to 8% found just once. Here the sequenced sample was whole blood, taken in connection with sensitization to the hapten diphenylcyclopropenone (DPC). These receptors all come from a woman in her twenties or thirties with alopecia areata. Some clones in this sample may be carry-over from other donors' samples. Each CDR3 is given with its conserved first and last residue. The order of the fields is clone size, D gene, V gene, J gene, CDR3 protein, CDR3 DNA. D genes are given only for firm matches. Expanded clones are given a class, and other clones once, few, many or no size at all.

NA	TRBD2	TRBV27	TRBJ2-1	CATTGVAGTPRRNEQFF	TGTGCCACCACCGGCGTAGCGGGGACCCCGCGGCGGAATGAGCAGTTCTTC
many	NA	TRBV19	TRBJ2-7	CASSIVNREGEQYF	TGTGCCAGTAGTATAGTGAACAGGGAAGGCGAGCAGTACTTC
many	TRBD1	TRBV29-1	TRBJ2-4	CSVEVGQGKNIQYF	TGCAGCGTTGAAGTGGGACAGGGGAAAAACATTCAGTACTTC
many	NA	TRBV7-2	TRBJ1-1	CASSLIEAHPAFF	TGTGCCAGCAGCTTGATTGAGGCACACCCAGCTTTCTTT
many	NA	TRBV12-3/TRBV12-4	TRBJ1-2	CASSLTGSGYGYTF	TGTGCCAGCAGTTTGACAGGATCTGGTTATGGCTACACCTTC
many	NA	TRBV7-2	TRBJ1-1	CASSRGGRGNTEAFF	TGTGCCAGCAGCCGCGGGGGTCGGGGGAACACTGAAGCTTTCTTT
few	TRBD2	TRBV29-1	TRBJ2-3	CSVDLTRLAGGPARQYF	TGCAGCGTAGATCTCACTCGACTAGCGGGGGGTCCTGCCAGGCAGTATTTT
NA	NA	TRBV2	TRBJ1-6	CATFQDYNSPLHF	TGTGCCACCTTTCAGGATTATAATTCACCCCTCCACTTT
NA	TRBD1	TRBV5-1	TRBJ2-7	CASSYRTGGYEQYF	TGCGCCAGCAGCTATCGGACAGGGGGCTACGAGCAGTACTTC
many	NA	TRBV18	TRBJ1-1	CASSGQGEWSLNTEAFF	TGTGCCAGCTCAGGTCAGGGAGAGTGGTCTTTGAACACTGAAGCTTTCTTT
NA	NA	TRBV30	TRBJ2-7	CAWSTSGLGIIYEQYF	TGTGCCTGGAGTACCTCGGGACTGGGCATAATCTACGAGCAGTACTTC
few	TRBD1	TRBV3-1	TRBJ2-3	CASSQDWFGQGGSDTQYF	TGTGCCAGCAGCCAAGATTGGTTCGGACAGGGGGGCTCAGATACGCAGTATTTT
many	NA	TRBV7-9	TRBJ2-3	CASGRGSTDTQYF	TGTGCCAGCGGTAGGGGAAGCACAGATACGCAGTATTTT
NA	TRBD2	TRBV4-1	TRBJ2-1	CASSQGLAGGYSYNEQFF	TGCGCCAGCAGCCAAGGCCTAGCGGGGGGGTATTCCTACAATGAGCAGTTCTTC
few	NA	TRBV20-1	TRBJ2-7	CSASHGVTYEQYF	TGCAGTGCTAGTCACGGGGTAACCTACGAGCAGTACTTC
few	TRBD2	TRBV20-1	TRBJ2-1	CSARAGGGSYNEQFF	TGCAGTGCTAGAGCGGGCGGGGGAAGCTACAATGAGCAGTTCTTC
few	NA	TRBV30	TRBJ2-7	CAWSPIGYDEQYF	TGTGCCTGGAGCCCCATCGGATACGACGAGCAGTACTTC
few	NA	TRBV7-2	TRBJ1-2	CASSLVGGKANYGYTF	TGTGCCAGCAGTCTAGTGGGCGGAAAAGCTAACTATGGCTACACCTTC
many	TRBD2	TRBV6-6	TRBJ2-7	CASSYPLSGGSSYEQYF	TGTGCCAGCAGTTACCCCCTTAGCGGGGGCTCCTCCTACGAGCAGTACTTC
NA	NA	TRBV7-9	TRBJ1-1	CASRGGPDTEAFF	TGTGCCAGTAGGGGGGGGCCCGACACTGAAGCTTTCTTT
NA	NA	TRBV27	TRBJ1-5	CASSLVGGNQPQHF	TGTGCCAGCAGTTTAGTTGGGGGAAATCAGCCCCAGCATTTT
many	NA	TRBV5-5	TRBJ2-7	CASSGLTTESSYEQYF	TGTGCCAGCAGCGGCCTCACGACAGAAAGCTCCTACGAGCAGTACTTC
many	TRBD1	TRBV12-3/TRBV12-4	TRBJ1-1	CASSFHRGTEAFF	TGTGCCAGCAGTTTCCACAGGGGCACTGAAGCTTTCTTT